This TCR beta chain was documented in a study of cytomegalovirus exposure and HLA in healthy donors. For this clone: Its antigen is not identified.

Study-wide findings and caveats: There were a few CMV-associated chains whose specificity for CMV antigens was confirmed in vitro. The study listed roughly 160 cytomegalovirus-associated TCR beta chains. With high specificity and sensitivity, the classifier reportedly diagnosed cytomegalovirus status.

Measured with immunoSEQ multiplex PCR; TCRdb has only the in-frame clones, and not every one. The data contain 200,000 to 250,000 clones, approximately 80% of them singletons. Between the trimmed V and J ends, which lost 2 bases and 4 bases, there was a span of 11 bases. There are 14 residues in the CDR3. Looked up from germline, CDR1 is MNHEY and CDR2 is SMNVEV (reference sequence). The sample comprised PBMCs. This chain uses TRBV27 with TRBJ1-1; the D gene is possibly TRBD1 (6 bases). The receptor's source is a woman in her thirties in good health and CMV-seropositive. CDR3 in DNA: TGTGCCAGCAGTTTAACAGGGACAACCACTGAAGCTTTCTTT. Its protein is CASSLTGTTTEAFF.